Shown below are 9 T cell receptor beta chains from a single sample sequenced in a study of identical twins. TCRdb re-derived calls from the 5' RACE reads in MiXCR, one entry per CDR3 protein. The sample contains approximately 260,000 distinct CDR3 sequences, approximately 8.3% of which appear only once. The same specimen was also included in a second study, on yellow fever vaccine responses in identical twins.

The sample comprised CD8+ T cells sorted from blood. The source is a woman under 30 in good health.

This rearrangement joins TRBV20-1 to TRBJ1-1; no clear D. The CDR3 extends over 14 amino acids. The germline V gene has CDR1 DFQATT and CDR2 SNEGSKA (reference sequence). V lost 3 bases and J 8 bases, leaving 19 bases between the germline ends. Written as DNA, the CDR3 is TGCAGTGCTAGGGTAGGGTTCTCTGATCAAGAAGCTTTCTTT. The encoded protein is CSARVGFSDQEAFF.

The V gene is TRBV5-4, the J gene TRBJ2-7; TRBD2 agrees at 13 bases. Unmatched junction bases numbered 4, after V lost 1 base and J lost 0 bases. In germline, CDR1 is SGHNT, CDR2 YYREEE (reference sequence). The length of the CDR3 is 17 residues. DNA for the CDR3: TGTGCCAGCAGCTTGTTGGGACTAGCGGGAAGCTCCTACGAGCAGTACTTC. Translated: CASSLLGLAGSSYEQYF.

This clonotype was detected ten times or more. The chain employs TRBV29-1 and TRBJ2-2, with 7 bases fitting TRBD2. Trimming took 4 bases from V and 0 from J; bases not matched to a gene: 5. Per germline, CDR1 SQVTM and CDR2 ANQGSEA. CDR3 length equals 15 residues. The CDR3 reads CSVVGTSANTGELFF. DNA for the CDR3: TGCAGCGTTGTCGGTACTAGCGCGAACACCGGGGAGCTGTTTTTT.

This clonotype was found a few times. The J gene is TRBJ1-5, the V gene TRBV28, with TRBD1 identical over 8 bases. CDR3 length equals 15 residues. The V gene's germline CDR1 is MDHEN and CDR2 SYDVKM. V dropped 5 bases and J dropped 5; count of bases not matched to a gene: 8. Here the CDR3 reads CASSPPTGVDQPQHF. The CDR3 DNA reads as TGTGCCAGCAGTCCCCCGACAGGGGTGGATCAGCCCCAGCATTTT.

This clonotype was detected ten times or more. J is TRBJ2-5 and V is TRBV29-1; D is possibly TRBD1 (6 bases). Trimming left V 2 bases short and J 2 bases short, with 15 bases between. This CDR3 comprises 15 residues. Looked up from germline, CDR1 is SQVTM and CDR2 is ANQGSEA. CDR3 sequence reads: CSVEWSGVEQETQYF. Written as DNA, the CDR3 is TGCAGCGTTGAATGGTCAGGGGTGGAGCAAGAGACCCAGTACTTC.

This chain links TRBV10-3 with TRBJ1-4, with D hard to call. Germline V gene lookup returns CDR1 ENHRY and CDR2 SYGVKD. This CDR3 region has 16 residues. V dropped 4 bases and J dropped 0 bases, with 12 bases sitting between them. The CDR3 loop is CAISGSDGPTNEKLFF. CDR3 sequence (DNA): TGTGCCATCAGTGGATCGGACGGCCCAACTAATGAAAAACTGTTTTTT.

The table lists this clonotype with a few counts. The rearrangement links TRBV30 to TRBJ2-7; a possible D gene is TRBD1 (5 bases). Germline-derived CDR1 and CDR2 are GTSNPN and SVGIG (reference sequence). CDR3 length: 12 amino acids. V was shortened by 0 bases and J by 3 bases, with 6 bases between the two germline ends. Here the CDR3 DNA reads TGTGCCTGGAGTGTAGGGGACTACGAGCAGTACTTC. Its translation: CAWSVGDYEQYF. The full variable domain, rest sourced from reference TRBV30 and TRBJ2-7, is SQTIHQWPATLVQPVGSPLSLECTVEGTSNPNLYWYRQAAGRGLQLLFYSVGIGQISSEVPQNLSASRPQDRQFILSSKKLLLSDSGFYLCAWSVGDYEQYFGPGTRLTVT.

This rearrangement joins TRBV7-9 to TRBJ2-3; D unresolved. The V gene lost 3 bases and the J gene lost 1 base, with 14 bases spanning the gap. Germline V gene sequence: CDR1 SEHNR, CDR2 FQNEAQ (reference sequence). The CDR3 sequence is 16 residues long. The CDR3, as DNA: TGTGCCAGCAGCTTCCCCCTCAGCCGGGGCACAGATACGCAGTATTTT. Translation: CASSFPLSRGTDTQYF.

This rearrangement joins TRBV4-1 to TRBJ2-7, with TRBD1 matching over 9 bases. This CDR3 is 16 amino acids long. Trimming took 1 base from V and 3 from J; bases not matched to a gene: 7. Germline V lookup: CDR1 MGHRA, CDR2 YSYEKL. The CDR3 DNA reads TGCGCCAGCAGCCAAGCAGAGGGGACAGGGAGCTACGAGCAGTACTTC. Its translation is CASSQAEGTGSYEQYF.